These 32 T cell receptor beta chains originate from one sample sequenced in a study of blood T cell repertoires in COVID-19. Profiling relied on immunoSEQ multiplex PCR, and the TCRdb table lists in-frame clones only, not all of them. Altogether 45,000 to 65,000 clones are present, 70% to 85% being singletons, with the ten largest covering over 3.5%. What was sequenced was peripheral blood. The receptors were gathered from a man aged 55 to 70 with acute or convalescent COVID-19.

The chain joins TRBV9 to TRBJ2-7, with 9 bases fitting TRBD1. Per the germline V gene, CDR1 is SGDLS and CDR2 is YYNGEE. With V trimmed by 3 bases and J by 3 bases, 7 bases remained unmatched. The CDR3 totals 15 residues. The CDR3 region is CASSARQGGFYEQYF. The CDR3 nucleotides are TGTGCCAGCAGCGCTCGACAGGGGGGGTTCTACGAGCAGTACTTC.

The chain employs TRBV5-1 and TRBJ2-3, with 8 bases lining up with TRBD2. The CDR3 sequence is 13 residues long. CDR1 and CDR2 (germline): SGHRS, YFSETQ. The trim removed 5 bases at V and 6 bases at J, leaving 5 bases unmatched. DNA of the CDR3: TGCGCCAGCAGACCGGGGGGGACGGATACGCAGTATTTT. This codes for CASRPGGTDTQYF.

The chain is built from TRBV5-4 and TRBJ1-5; D perhaps matches TRBD1 (5 bases). This CDR3 region has 15 residues. CDR1 and CDR2 (germline): SGHNT, YYREEE (reference sequence). V was trimmed by 0 bases and J by 6 bases, leaving 13 bases between them. CDR3 sequence reads: CASSLDPTVGQPQHF. The DNA of the CDR3 is TGTGCCAGCAGCTTGGACCCGACAGTCGGTCAGCCCCAGCATTTT.

This clone has ten or more counts. The chain carries TRBV5-1 and TRBJ1-1, with D possibly TRBD1 on 5 matching bases. The CDR3 runs to 13 residues. CDR1 is SGHRS, CDR2 YFSETQ, per germline. The V end was cut by 4 bases, the J end by 5 bases, with 12 bases between. The CDR3 DNA reads as TGCGCCAGCAGCGAAAACCCAGGGACTGAAGCTTTCTTT. Translated, it gives CASSENPGTEAFF.

V and J are TRBV27 and TRBJ1-1, with a tentative D call TRBD1 (6 bases). The CDR3 spans 13 residues. Trimming removed 4 bases at V and 5 bases at J, with 11 bases between. The germline CDR1 and CDR2 sequences are MNHEY and SMNVEV (reference sequence). The CDR3 nucleotides read TGTGCCAGCAGTTCACACGACAGGACTGAAGCTTTCTTT. This sequence encodes CASSSHDRTEAFF.

V gene TRBV9 combines with J gene TRBJ2-1; 10 nucleotides agree with TRBD1. Germline values: CDR1 SGDLS, CDR2 YYNGEE. Losses at the gene ends were 4 bases for V and 8 bases for J; bases not matched to a gene: 6. The CDR3 runs 14 residues. The DNA for the CDR3 is TGTGCCAGCAGCTTGGGACAGGGGAAATATGAGCAGTTCTTC. Translating gives CASSLGQGKYEQFF.

V gene TRBV2 combines with J gene TRBJ1-2; 7 bases line up with TRBD1. CDR3 length: 14 residues. V lost 6 bases to trimming and J lost 2 bases; unmatched junction nucleotides: 6. CDR1 is SNHLY and CDR2 is FYNNEI in the germline V gene. In DNA form, the CDR3 reads TGTGCCAGCAGGGGGACAGCCGTAAACTATGGCTACACCTTC. Protein product: CASRGTAVNYGYTF.

This CDR3 is CASWDRVYGYTF. The CDR3 coding sequence is TGTGCCTCTTGGGACAGGGTCTATGGCTACACCTTC. The chain has TRBV28 and TRBJ1-2; the match to TRBD1 covers 9 bases. CDR1 is MDHEN, CDR2 SYDVKM, per germline. V shed 11 bases and J 4 bases; nucleotides not matched to a gene: 5. This CDR3 has 12 residues.

This clone occurred once. V is TRBV23-1 and J is TRBJ1-5, with a weak D call TRBD1 (5 bases). TRBV23-1 is sorted into the ORF group, with uncertain function. The CDR3 runs 11 residues. V was shortened by 4 bases and J by 15 bases, with 13 bases between the two germline ends. The CDR3 nucleotides read TGCGCCAGCAGTCCCGGGACCGGGAGGCATTTT. It codes for CASSPGTGRHF.

V gene TRBV12-3 or TRBV12-4 combines with J gene TRBJ2-7, with no clear D. CDR3 length equals 12 residues. Trimming took 5 bases from V and 6 from J, leaving 11 bases between them. The CDR3 loop reads CASSQILSEQYF. CDR3 bases: TGTGCCAGCAGTCAGATACTATCCGAGCAGTACTTC.

The J gene is TRBJ2-1, the V gene TRBV7-8; 10 bases agree with TRBD2. CDR1 and CDR2 from the germline V gene are SGHVS and FQNEAQ. The CDR3 loop spans 15 amino acids. V lost 2 bases, J lost 6 bases, and 4 bases stayed unmatched. CDR3 sequence reads: CASSLPAGGLNEQFF. The CDR3 region has the DNA TGTGCCAGCAGCTTACCAGCGGGGGGGCTCAATGAGCAGTTCTTC.

The chain has TRBV5-4 and TRBJ1-2; 7 positions agree with TRBD1. The CDR3 covers 13 residues. J gave up 8 bases and V 2 bases, and 6 bases lay outside the gene matches. Looked up from germline, CDR1 is SGHNT and CDR2 is YYREEE (reference sequence). CDR3 sequence: CASSFTGVDGYTF. The CDR3 DNA is TGTGCCAGCAGCTTCACAGGGGTTGACGGCTACACCTTC.

The V gene is TRBV30, the J gene TRBJ1-1, with D perhaps TRBD1 (5 bases). Looked up from germline, CDR1 is GTSNPN and CDR2 is SVGIG (reference sequence). Trimming took off 4 bases at V and 4 bases at J, with 34 bases between the two ends. There are 20 residues in the CDR3. The CDR3 nucleotides are TGTGCCTGGACTCCGGGGTGGCTGCGTGTTGAGTCACTCGGGGGCACTGAAGCTTTCTTT. Translated, it gives CAWTPGWLRVESLGGTEAFF.

This clone showed up just once. The chain has TRBV11-3 and TRBJ2-3; 8 positions agree with TRBD1. V trimming: 4 bases; J trimming: 4 bases; junction bases outside the gene matches: 10. CDR1 SGHNT and CDR2 YENEEA come from the germline V gene. The CDR3 length is 16 residues. In nucleotides, the CDR3 is TGTGCCAGCAGCTCCCGGACAGGGAGTTTTGCAGATACGCAGTATTTT. Its translation: CASSSRTGSFADTQYF. The whole variable domain, remainder taken from reference TRBV11-3 and TRBJ2-3, is EAGVVQSPRYKIIEKKQPVAFWCNPISGHNTLYWYLQNLGQGPELLIRYENEEAVDDSQLPKDRFSAERLKGVDSTLKIQPAELGDSAVYLCASSSRTGSFADTQYFGPGTRLTVL.

This clone was found a few times. The chain combines TRBV4-2 with TRBJ1-4, with 7 bases lining up with TRBD1. Trimming took 4 bases from V and 4 from J; bases not matched to a gene: 6. Germline-derived CDR1 and CDR2 are LGHNA and YNFKEQ. This CDR3 comprises 15 residues. The CDR3 nucleotides read TGTGCCAGCAGCCTTGAGGGGGCCCATAATGAAAAACTGTTTTTT. It specifies CASSLEGAHNEKLFF.

V usage is TRBV6-5 and J usage is TRBJ1-5; no clear D gene. This CDR3 contains 15 residues. Trimming stripped 8 bases from V and 8 bases from J, with 22 bases between. CDR1 and CDR2 from the germline V gene are MNHEY and SVGAGI. CDR3 coding DNA: TGTGCCAGCCGTTCCTGGGAGGGTCCTACAGAGCCCCAGCATTTT. Translation: CASRSWEGPTEPQHF.

In the case of this clone: Distinct nucleotide sequences in the sample also encode this CDR3. This chain links TRBV7-9 with TRBJ1-1, with D maybe TRBD1 (5 bases). Germline CDR1 is SEHNR and CDR2 is FQNEAQ (reference sequence). There are 13 residues in the CDR3. Deletions cut 4 bases from V and 1 base from J, with 7 bases between. This CDR3 reads CASSSQGNTEAFF. CDR3 nucleotides: TGTGCCAGCAGCTCCCAGGGGAACACTGAAGCTTTCTTT.

A single count supports this clone. The V call is TRBV19, the J call TRBJ2-7, with D maybe TRBD1 (6 bases). Germline V gives CDR1 LNHDA, CDR2 SQIVND (reference sequence). This CDR3 has 14 amino acids. V was clipped by 5 bases and J by 3 bases, with 14 bases between them. The CDR3 sequence: CASSRGQGIYEQYF. CDR3 DNA sequence: TGTGCCAGTAGTCGGGGTCAGGGGATCTACGAGCAGTACTTC.

J is TRBJ1-5 and V is TRBV5-4; TRBD1 aligns across 9 bases. The CDR3 extends over 15 amino acids. Germline V gives CDR1 SGHNT, CDR2 YYREEE (reference sequence). The ends lost 5 bases at V and 3 bases at J; junction bases unmatched: 6. The CDR3 DNA reads as TGTGCCAGCAGTCGGGACAGGGCTCCCAATCAGCCCCAGCATTTT. It yields the protein CASSRDRAPNQPQHF. The entire variable domain, with the rest obtained from reference TRBV5-4 and TRBJ1-5, is as follows: ETGVTQSPTHLIKTRGQQVTLRCSSQSGHNTVSWYQQALGQGPQFIFQYYREEENGRGNFPPRFSGLQFPNYSSELNVNALELDDSALYLCASSRDRAPNQPQHFGDGTRLSIL.

As regards this clone: The same CDR3 can be traced to other DNA sequences in this sample. V and J are TRBV5-1 and TRBJ2-3, with 7 bases identical to TRBD2. Germline assignment: CDR1 SGHRS and CDR2 YFSETQ. CDR3 size: 15 residues. Losses at the gene ends were 0 bases for V and 2 bases for J; bases not matched to a gene: 3. CDR3 region: CASSLGAGSTDTQYF. The CDR3 nucleotides read TGCGCCAGCAGCTTGGGAGCGGGGTCCACAGATACGCAGTATTTT.

V and J are TRBV27 and TRBJ1-1; D unresolved. This CDR3 contains 13 residues. The V and J ends lost 5 bases and 6 bases respectively, with 13 bases between them. CDR1 and CDR2 from the germline V gene are MNHEY and SMNVEV (reference sequence). The CDR3 DNA reads as TGTGCCAGCAGTCGGGGTCCCGACGCTGAAGCTTTCTTT. It codes for CASSRGPDAEAFF.

V gene TRBV21-1 combines with J gene TRBJ2-2; TRBD1, the table's D call, was not compared with the DNA. TRBV21-1 is a recognized pseudogene. The CDR3 spans 15 residues. The CDR3 DNA follows: TGTGCCAGCAGCAAAGACAACACCTACACCGGGGAGCTGTTTTTT. Translating gives CASSKDNTYTGELFF.

The chain carries TRBV14 and TRBJ1-4, with 7 bases fitting TRBD1. After removal of 4 bases from V and 8 bases from J, the junction contained 13 bases not matched to a gene. This CDR3 region has 16 residues. The germline gives CDR1 SGHDN, CDR2 FVKESK. The CDR3 DNA reads as TGTGCCAGCAGCCGCAGAGGGGGCCCTCAAAACGAAAAACTGTTTTTT. Translation: CASSRRGGPQNEKLFF.

This clone was observed a single time. The chain combines TRBV23-1 with TRBJ2-4; 8 bases match TRBD2. TRBV23-1 is labeled an ORF, and its function is uncertain. V was clipped by 3 bases and J by 2 bases; unmatched bases: 12. This CDR3 contains 18 residues. The CDR3, as DNA: TGCGCCAGCAGTCAGGTAAGTCGTCGGGGGGGCCCCAAAAACATTCAGTACTTC. This gives the protein CASSQVSRRGGPKNIQYF.

The V call is TRBV9, the J call TRBJ2-2; TRBD2 aligns across 10 bases. The germline V gene has CDR1 SGDLS and CDR2 YYNGEE. Germline trimming cut 4 bases from V and 4 bases from J; bases unmatched to any gene: 19. The CDR3 covers 20 residues. The CDR3 spells CASSPGRSAGGPLSTGELFF. The CDR3 DNA follows: TGTGCCAGCAGCCCCGGTCGGTCAGCGGGGGGGCCCCTTAGCACCGGGGAGCTGTTTTTT.

CDR3 DNA sequence: TGTGCCAGCAGCCGGGGGAGACAGGGGTCCGATGGCTACACCTTC. Translating it yields CASSRGRQGSDGYTF. The chain links TRBV5-6 to TRBJ1-2; 8 bases match TRBD1. In germline, CDR1 is SGHDT, CDR2 YYEEEE. The CDR3 spans 15 residues. Trimming removed 4 bases from V and 6 bases from J; junction bases left unmatched: 11.

The chain couples TRBV5-1 to TRBJ2-2; D remains ambiguous. The CDR3 extends over 14 amino acids. V was clipped by 2 bases and J by 2 bases, with 7 bases between them. Germline values: CDR1 SGHRS, CDR2 YFSETQ. The CDR3 sequence is CASSLWLNTGELFF. As DNA, the CDR3 is TGCGCCAGCAGCTTATGGCTCAACACCGGGGAGCTGTTTTTT.

The genes are TRBV7-9 and TRBJ2-7; D might be TRBD1 (5 bases). V was pared by 11 bases and J by 2 bases, with 13 bases between. The CDR3 is 12 amino acids. Germline values: CDR1 SEHNR, CDR2 FQNEAQ (reference sequence). CDR3 in amino acids: CAYDRGPYEQYF. The CDR3 DNA sequence: TGTGCCTACGATAGGGGCCCCTACGAGCAGTACTTC.

The chain combines TRBV18 with TRBJ2-7; TRBD1 might be the D (5 bases). The CDR3 loop spans 15 amino acids. Trimming cost V 6 bases and J 1 base, with 16 bases left between them. CDR1 is KGHSH, CDR2 LQKENI, per germline. The CDR3 region has the DNA TGTGCCAGCTCCCCCAATGCAGGGTCTTCCTACGAGCAGTACTTC. Its protein product is CASSPNAGSSYEQYF.

In the case of this clone: Mismatch with germline at one junction end may stem from a read error. The J gene is TRBJ1-2, the V gene TRBV12-5, with 8 bases that match TRBD1. CDR1 is LGHNT, CDR2 FRNRAP, per germline. The CDR3 loop spans 13 amino acids. The CDR3 spells CASGLDTDRGPSF. CDR3 DNA sequence: TGTGCTAGTGGTTTGGACACCGACAGGGGTCCGTCCTTC.

This clone was counted a single time. The rearrangement links TRBV12-5 to TRBJ1-4; 8 nucleotides match TRBD1. Germline V gene data show CDR1 as LGHNT and CDR2 as FRNRAP. This CDR3 has 14 residues. The V segment lost 6 bases and the J segment 7 bases; nucleotides outside the gene matches: 7. The CDR3 spells CASGLRGLGEKLFF. The CDR3 DNA follows: TGTGCTAGTGGGCTCAGGGGGCTCGGTGAAAAACTGTTTTTT.

The count of this clone is one. This chain uses TRBV2 with TRBJ1-2; 9 nucleotides match TRBD1. Germline assignment: CDR1 SNHLY and CDR2 FYNNEI. Trimming removed 8 bases from V and 11 bases from J; junction bases left unmatched: 9. This CDR3 has 12 amino acids. CDR3 in amino acids: CASLGTGTPYTF. The CDR3 coding sequence is TGTGCCAGCCTTGGGACAGGGACCCCATACACCTTC.